This T cell receptor beta chain was profiled in a study of blood T cell repertoires in COVID-19. Overall study: COVID-19 samples, acute and convalescent, were from the United States, Italy and Spain.

Study processing details: Amplification of reference gene primers provided the estimated nucleated cell counts. Sequencing used immunoSEQ multiplex PCR; TCRdb keeps in-frame clones, though not all of them. V, J and clone size reflect that table, while D and trimming were determined from the DNA. The sample lists about 76,000 clones; 88% were seen once. CDR1 is MDHEN and CDR2 is SYDVKM in the germline V gene. The CDR3 is 14 residues long. The V and J ends lost 6 bases and 5 bases, in that order; junction bases with no gene match: 4. The V gene is TRBV28, the J gene TRBJ2-1, with 10 positions matching TRBD2. The TCR comes from a man aged 50 or older with active COVID-19. Sequencing was carried out using peripheral blood. The CDR3 here is CASRPTSGNNEQFF. CDR3 nucleotide sequence: TGTGCCAGCAGGCCTACTAGCGGGAACAATGAGCAGTTCTTC.